The clone carrying this T cell receptor beta chain is a singleton in its sample. Study processing details: Amplification with reference gene primers provided the estimates of nucleated cell counts. TCRdb's table, derived via immunoSEQ multiplex PCR, lists solely in-frame clones and lacks some. V and J calls plus clone size are reproduced from that table; the DNA served to infer D and trimming. The sample lists under 450,000 clones, 80% to 95% occurring once. The data derive from a study of blood T cell repertoires in COVID-19. Everyone who took part was about 18 to 90 years old, and they came from 24 US areas. Exposed participants came across a COVID-19 case within 2 weeks before study entry. Deletions cut 4 bases from V and 2 bases from J, with 11 bases between. Germline CDR1 and CDR2: SGHNT and YYREEE (reference sequence). The CDR3 is 14 residues long.

This chain connects TRBV5-4 to TRBJ2-3, with D perhaps matching TRBD2 (6 bases). The receptor was derived from a woman aged 40 to 50 who had been exposed to COVID-19. Sequenced sample: PBMCs or T cells enriched from blood (not recorded which). The CDR3 loop is CASSLGLTTDTQYF. The CDR3 DNA sequence: TGTGCCAGCAGCCTTGGACTAACCACAGATACGCAGTATTTT. The variable domain in full, completed from reference TRBV5-4 and TRBJ2-3, reads ETGVTQSPTHLIKTRGQQVTLRCSSQSGHNTVSWYQQALGQGPQFIFQYYREEENGRGNFPPRFSGLQFPNYSSELNVNALELDDSALYLCASSLGLTTDTQYFGPGTRLTVL.